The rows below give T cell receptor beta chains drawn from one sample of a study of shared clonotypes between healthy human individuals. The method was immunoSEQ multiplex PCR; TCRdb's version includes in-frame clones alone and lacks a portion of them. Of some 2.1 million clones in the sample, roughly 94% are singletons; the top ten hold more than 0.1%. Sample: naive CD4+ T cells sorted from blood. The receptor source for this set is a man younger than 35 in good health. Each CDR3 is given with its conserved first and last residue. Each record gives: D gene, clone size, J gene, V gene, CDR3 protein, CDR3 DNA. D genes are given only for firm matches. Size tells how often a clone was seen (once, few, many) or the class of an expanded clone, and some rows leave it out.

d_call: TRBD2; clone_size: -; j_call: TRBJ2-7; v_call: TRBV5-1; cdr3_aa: CASSLAGLAFSYEQYF; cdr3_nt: TGCGCCAGCAGCTTGGCCGGACTAGCGTTCTCCTACGAGCAGTACTTC
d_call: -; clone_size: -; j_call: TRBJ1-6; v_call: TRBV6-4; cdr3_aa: CASSDYLDGNSPLHF; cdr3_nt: TGTGCCAGCAGTGACTATCTGGACGGTAATTCACCCCTCCACTTT
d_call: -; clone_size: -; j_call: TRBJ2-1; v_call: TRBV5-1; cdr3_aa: CASSLGDTSYNEQFF; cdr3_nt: TGCGCCAGCAGCTTGGGAGATACTAGCTACAATGAGCAGTTCTTC
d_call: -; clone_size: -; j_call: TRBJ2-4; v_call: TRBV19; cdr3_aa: CASSRLNIQYF; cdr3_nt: TGTGCCAGTAGTAGGCTTAACATTCAGTACTTC
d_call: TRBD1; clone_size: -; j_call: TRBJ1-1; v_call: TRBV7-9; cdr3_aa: CASLDRGGTEAFF; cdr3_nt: TGTGCCAGCCTGGACAGGGGTGGGACTGAAGCTTTCTTT
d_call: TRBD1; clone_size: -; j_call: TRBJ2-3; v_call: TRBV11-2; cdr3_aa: CASSPQSGGNTQYF; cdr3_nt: TGTGCCAGCAGCCCCCAGTCAGGGGGTAATACGCAGTATTTT
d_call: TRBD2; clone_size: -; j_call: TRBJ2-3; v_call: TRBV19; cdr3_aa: CASSIVASGGTDTQYF; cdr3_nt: TGTGCCAGTAGTATAGTGGCTAGCGGGGGCACAGATACGCAGTATTTT
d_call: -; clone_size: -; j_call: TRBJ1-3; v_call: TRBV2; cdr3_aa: CASSADGGGNTIYF; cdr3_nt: TGTGCCAGCAGCGCCGACGGAGGCGGAAACACCATATATTTT
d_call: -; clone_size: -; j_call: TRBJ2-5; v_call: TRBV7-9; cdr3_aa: CASSLGISPGETQYF; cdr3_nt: TGTGCCAGCAGCTTAGGGATCTCTCCGGGAGAGACCCAGTACTTC
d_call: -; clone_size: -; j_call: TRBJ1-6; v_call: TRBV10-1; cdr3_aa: CASSKRENSPLHF; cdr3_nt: TGCGCCAGCAGCAAGAGGGAGAATTCACCCCTCCACTTT
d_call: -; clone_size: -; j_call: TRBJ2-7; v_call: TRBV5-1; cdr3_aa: CASSLIAGDYEQYF; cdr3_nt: TGCGCCAGCAGCTTGATAGCAGGGGATTACGAGCAGTACTTC
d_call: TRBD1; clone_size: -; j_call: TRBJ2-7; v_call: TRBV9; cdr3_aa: CASSARGFSYEQYF; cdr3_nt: TGTGCCAGCAGCGCCAGGGGGTTCTCCTACGAGCAGTACTTC
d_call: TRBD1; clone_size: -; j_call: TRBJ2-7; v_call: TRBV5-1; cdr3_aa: CASSWDRYYEQYF; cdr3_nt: TGCGCCAGCAGCTGGGACAGATACTACGAGCAGTACTTC
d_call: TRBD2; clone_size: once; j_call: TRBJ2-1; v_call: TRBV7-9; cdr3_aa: CASSLVPQTSGRIRDEQFF; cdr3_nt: TGTGCCAGCAGCTTAGTTCCCCAAACTAGCGGGAGGATTCGGGATGAGCAGTTCTTC
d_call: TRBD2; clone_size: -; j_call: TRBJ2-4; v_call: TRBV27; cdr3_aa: CASSSGSGGAGAKNIQYF; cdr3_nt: TGTGCCAGCAGTTCTGGTAGCGGGGGGGCCGGGGCCAAAAACATTCAGTACTTC
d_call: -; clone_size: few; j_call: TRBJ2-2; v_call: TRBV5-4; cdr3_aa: CASSLDRSTGELFF; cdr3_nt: TGTGCCAGCAGCTTGGACAGGAGCACCGGGGAGCTGTTTTTT
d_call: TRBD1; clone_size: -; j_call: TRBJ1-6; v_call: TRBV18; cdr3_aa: CASSPEDRASPLHF; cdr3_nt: TGTGCCAGCTCACCTGAGGACAGGGCTTCACCCCTCCACTTT
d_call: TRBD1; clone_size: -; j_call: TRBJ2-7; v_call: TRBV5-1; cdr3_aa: CASRLTGGAYEQYF; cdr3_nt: TGCGCCAGCAGACTGACAGGGGGGGCCTACGAGCAGTACTTC
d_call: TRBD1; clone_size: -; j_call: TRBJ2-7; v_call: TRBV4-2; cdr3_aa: CASSQDWWRTGAPNEQYF; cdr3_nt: TGTGCCAGCAGCCAAGATTGGTGGAGGACAGGAGCTCCAAACGAGCAGTACTTC
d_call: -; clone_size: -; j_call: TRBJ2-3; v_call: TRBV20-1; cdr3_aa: CSGPSWDTQYF; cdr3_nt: TGCAGTGGTCCTAGTTGGGATACGCAGTATTTT
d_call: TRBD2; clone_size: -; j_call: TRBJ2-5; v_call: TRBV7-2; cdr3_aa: CASSSETSGRGETQYF; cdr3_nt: TGTGCCAGCAGCTCGGAAACTAGCGGGAGAGGAGAGACCCAGTACTTC
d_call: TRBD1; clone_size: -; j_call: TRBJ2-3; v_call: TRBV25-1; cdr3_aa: CASRTGISDTQYF; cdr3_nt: TGTGCCAGCAGGACAGGGATCAGCGATACGCAGTATTTT
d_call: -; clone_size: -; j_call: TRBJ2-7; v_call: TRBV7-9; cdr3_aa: CASSREAGVYEQYF; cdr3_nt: TGTGCCAGCAGCCGCGAAGCAGGGGTCTACGAGCAGTACTTC
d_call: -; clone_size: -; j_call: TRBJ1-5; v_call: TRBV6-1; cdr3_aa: CASSERVFQPQHF; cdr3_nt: TGTGCCAGCAGTGAAAGGGTTTTTCAGCCCCAGCATTTT
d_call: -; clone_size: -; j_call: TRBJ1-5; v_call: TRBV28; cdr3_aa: CASSQTSGSRHPQHF; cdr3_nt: TGTGCCAGCAGCCAAACTTCAGGGAGCCGCCACCCCCAGCATTTT
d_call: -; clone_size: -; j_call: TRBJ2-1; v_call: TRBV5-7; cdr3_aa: CASSLVGHHNEQFF; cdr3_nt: TGTGCCAGCAGCTTGGTGGGACACCACAATGAGCAGTTCTTC
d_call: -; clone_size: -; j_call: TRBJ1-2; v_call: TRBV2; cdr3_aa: CASQGTANYGYTF; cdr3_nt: TGTGCCAGCCAGGGGACTGCCAACTATGGCTACACCTTC